Following are 32 T cell receptor beta chains from one sample sequenced in a study of blood T cell repertoires in COVID-19. Some clones are missing from TCRdb's copy, which holds only in-frame ones; the method was immunoSEQ multiplex PCR. The sample consists of under 300,000 clones, around 82% of them appearing once. The sequencing input was peripheral blood. The receptors were gathered from a woman in her 50s who had recovered from COVID-19.

J is TRBJ1-5 and V is TRBV6-5; D possibly corresponds to TRBD1 (6 bases). V was trimmed by 5 bases and J by 2 bases, leaving 13 bases between them. Looked up from germline, CDR1 is MNHEY and CDR2 is SVGAGI. The CDR3 extends over 15 amino acids. The CDR3 is CASSHKGVGNQPQHF. CDR3 sequence (DNA): TGTGCCAGCAGTCACAAGGGGGTAGGCAATCAGCCCCAGCATTTT.

This clone occurred a few times. The chain couples TRBV30 to TRBJ1-5; D may be TRBD1 (6 bases). V shed 0 bases and J shed 6 bases, with 9 bases lying between them. Germline assignment: CDR1 GTSNPN and CDR2 SVGIG (reference sequence). This CDR3 is 13 amino acids long. The CDR3 DNA reads TGTGCCTGGAGTGTAACAGGGAGTCAGCCCCAGCATTTT. It codes for CAWSVTGSQPQHF.

V and J are TRBV6-1 and TRBJ1-4; tentatively, D is TRBD1 (5 bases). CDR1 is MNHNS and CDR2 is SASEGT in the germline V gene. CDR3 size: 16 residues. The V and J ends lost 2 bases and 6 bases respectively, with 16 bases between them. The CDR3 sequence is CASSERPGTGYEKLFF. Here the CDR3 DNA reads TGTGCCAGCAGTGAACGCCCGGGTACAGGTTATGAAAAACTGTTTTTT.

The chain is built from TRBV5-5 and TRBJ2-7; unclear D gene. CDR1 and CDR2 (germline): SGHKS, YYEKEE (reference sequence). CDR3 length equals 11 residues. Trimming took 5 bases from V and 5 from J, leaving 8 bases between them. CDR3 bases: TGTGCCAGCAGTCGGTTGGACGAGCAGTACTTC. Translation gives CASSRLDEQYF.

There are a few counts of this clone. This chain joins TRBV6-2 or TRBV6-3 and TRBJ2-2; 10 positions agree with TRBD1. From germline, CDR1 is MNHEY and CDR2 SVGEGT. V was pared by 5 bases and J by 5 bases, with 5 bases of the junction left unmatched. This CDR3 is 15 amino acids long. The CDR3 DNA reads TGTGCCAGCAGTCAGCCGGGACAGGGGACCGGGGAGCTGTTTTTT. Protein sequence: CASSQPGQGTGELFF.

The rearrangement links TRBV25-1 to TRBJ2-2; the match to TRBD1 covers 9 bases. The CDR3 length is 17 residues. V gave up 3 bases and J gave up 6 bases; unmatched junction bases: 11. Germline lookup yields CDR1 MGHDK and CDR2 SYGVNS. Written as DNA, the CDR3 is TGTGCCAGCAGTGACAGTACAGGGGGCGTGTTGTCCGGGGAGCTGTTTTTT. This gives the protein CASSDSTGGVLSGELFF.

This clone was picked up a small number of times. The chain recombines TRBV5-1 with TRBJ1-5; TRBD1 matches 8 bases. This CDR3 contains 14 residues. With 3 bases clipped from V and 7 bases from J, the junction kept 6 bases outside the gene matches. From germline, CDR1 is SGHRS and CDR2 YFSETQ. DNA of the CDR3: TGCGCCAGCAGCTCTGGACAGGGTGAGCAGCCCCAGCATTTT. Encoded protein: CASSSGQGEQPQHF.

CDR3 nucleotides: TGTGCCAGCAGTGCCTCCGCGGCTCAGGGGTACGACGAGCAGTACTTC. Translation: CASSASAAQGYDEQYF. The rearrangement links TRBV7-9 to TRBJ2-7; TRBD1 might be the D (6 bases). Trimming took off 6 bases at V and 5 bases at J, with 23 bases between the two ends. There are 16 residues in the CDR3. Per germline, CDR1 SEHNR and CDR2 FQNEAQ (reference sequence).

J is TRBJ2-7 and V is TRBV10-3, with D possibly being TRBD2 (6 bases). V was cut by 5 bases and J by 2 bases, with 10 bases left in between. Germline V CDR1 and CDR2: ENHRY, SYGVKD. CDR3 size: 13 residues. CDR3 amino acids: CAISPGDPYEQYF. The CDR3 DNA sequence: TGTGCCATCAGTCCGGGGGACCCCTACGAGCAGTACTTC.

The chain couples TRBV19 to TRBJ1-5; D is possibly TRBD1 (6 bases). V lost 1 base and J 7 bases, leaving 17 bases between the germline ends. Looked up from germline, CDR1 is LNHDA and CDR2 is SQIVND (reference sequence). The CDR3 is 16 amino acids. The CDR3 nucleotides are TGTGCCAGTAGTATAGGTTATTTGGGGGGGCAACAGCCCCAGCATTTT. Protein: CASSIGYLGGQQPQHF.

The chain recombines TRBV28 with TRBJ1-2; D is uncertain. The CDR3 consists of 13 residues. CDR1 is MDHEN, CDR2 SYDVKM, per germline. Trimming left V 6 bases short and J 7 bases short, with 15 bases between. The CDR3 DNA reads TGTGCCAGCAGCCCCGGGAGGGCTACTGGCTACACCTTC. This codes for CASSPGRATGYTF.

V usage is TRBV6-2 or TRBV6-3 and J usage is TRBJ2-2; D unresolved. Germline CDR1 reads MNHEY; CDR2 reads SVGEGT. CDR3 length: 15 residues. Deletions cut 0 bases from V and 4 bases from J, with 9 bases between. The CDR3 sequence: CASSYSPPGTGELFF. The CDR3 DNA reads TGTGCCAGCAGTTACTCCCCGCCAGGCACCGGGGAGCTGTTTTTT.

This clone was counted a single time. J is TRBJ1-5 and V is TRBV6-2 or TRBV6-3, with a weak D call TRBD1 (6 bases). Trimming left V 5 bases short and J 6 bases short, with 11 bases between. Per germline, CDR1 MNHEY and CDR2 SVGEGT. The CDR3 spans 13 residues. DNA of the CDR3: TGTGCCAGCAGTACCGGGACAATTCAGCCCCAGCATTTT. Its protein is CASSTGTIQPQHF.

The chain combines TRBV7-2 with TRBJ1-6, with TRBD1 identical over 8 bases. The CDR3 totals 16 residues. Germline CDR1 is SGHTA and CDR2 is FQGNSA. V dropped 5 bases and J dropped 5; count of bases not matched to a gene: 8. The CDR3 sequence is CASSLNGQGNNSPLHF. The DNA for the CDR3 is TGTGCCAGCAGCCTAAACGGACAGGGAAATAATTCACCCCTCCACTTT.

V is TRBV28 and J is TRBJ1-2, with TRBD1 matching 8 bases. Germline lookup yields CDR1 MDHEN and CDR2 SYDVKM. This CDR3 is 15 amino acids long. The V segment lost 5 bases and the J segment 3 bases; nucleotides outside the gene matches: 8. CDR3 amino acids: CASSQRDRSDYGYTF. CDR3 in DNA: TGTGCCAGCAGTCAAAGGGACAGGTCGGACTATGGCTACACCTTC.

This clone appeared once. The chain combines TRBV6-2 or TRBV6-3 with TRBJ1-1; D gene ambiguous. The length of the CDR3 is 13 residues. The V gene lost 4 bases and the J gene lost 2 bases, with 8 bases spanning the gap. The germline gives CDR1 MNHEY, CDR2 SVGEGT. As DNA, the CDR3 is TGTGCCAGCAGTTCCCTTAGTAACACTGAAGCTTTCTTT. Encoded protein: CASSSLSNTEAFF.

A few counts support this clone. The rearrangement uses TRBV19 and TRBJ1-2, with TRBD1 matching 7 bases. From germline, CDR1 is LNHDA and CDR2 SQIVND (reference sequence). This CDR3 spans 12 amino acids. Trimming at V came to 5 bases and at J to 7 bases, leaving 4 bases not matched to a gene. The CDR3 is CASSRQGTGYTF. Here the CDR3 DNA reads TGTGCCAGTAGTCGACAGGGTACTGGCTACACCTTC.

The chain combines TRBV7-6 with TRBJ1-1, with TRBD1 matching 9 bases. This CDR3 spans 18 amino acids. Germline CDR1 reads SGHVS; CDR2 reads FNYEAQ. J gave up 1 base and V 5 bases, and 14 bases lay outside the gene matches. CDR3 DNA: TGTGCCAGCAGCCCCGTCCCGGGACAGGGAATTTGGAACACTGAAGCTTTCTTT. This encodes CASSPVPGQGIWNTEAFF.

The V call is TRBV9, the J call TRBJ2-5; 7 bases are a match to TRBD2. CDR3 length: 15 residues. After removal of 0 bases from V and 2 bases from J, the junction contained 4 bases not matched to a gene. Looked up from germline, CDR1 is SGDLS and CDR2 is YYNGEE. CDR3 nucleotides: TGTGCCAGCAGCGTAGGCGGTAGCGGGCAAGAGACCCAGTACTTC. Its translation: CASSVGGSGQETQYF. Based on the CDR3 plus reference TRBV9 and TRBJ2-5, the full variable domain is DSGVTQTPKHLITATGQRVTLRCSPRSGDLSVYWYQQSLDQGLQFLIQYYNGEERAKGNILERFSAQQFPDLHSELNLSSLELGDSALYFCASSVGGSGQETQYFGPGTRLLVL.

The genes are TRBV14 and TRBJ1-2, with D possibly being TRBD1 (5 bases). The CDR3 contains 14 residues. Trimming removed 0 bases from V and 3 bases from J, with 8 bases in between. Per the germline V gene, CDR1 is SGHDN and CDR2 is FVKESK. CDR3 DNA sequence: TGTGCCAGCAGCCAAGACAGGGCGTACTATGGCTACACCTTC. Translated, it gives CASSQDRAYYGYTF. Filled out from reference TRBV14 and TRBJ1-2, the complete variable domain reads EAGVTQFPSHSVIEKGQTVTLRCDPISGHDNLYWYRRVMGKEIKFLLHFVKESKQDESGMPNNRFLAERTGGTYSTLKVQPAELEDSGVYFCASSQDRAYYGYTFGSGTRLTVV.

This clone showed up just a few times. The chain joins TRBV5-6 to TRBJ2-5; TRBD2 might be the D (6 bases). The CDR3 has 13 amino acids. The V gene lost 4 bases and the J gene lost 4 bases, with 11 bases spanning the gap. In germline, CDR1 is SGHDT, CDR2 YYEEEE. The CDR3 region is CASSAGLPETQYF. The CDR3 region has the DNA TGTGCCAGCAGCGCGGGACTCCCAGAGACCCAGTACTTC. The full variable domain, with the rest looked up from reference TRBV5-6 and TRBJ2-5, is DAGVTQSPTHLIKTRGQQVTLRCSPKSGHDTVSWYQQALGQGPQFIFQYYEEEERQRGNFPDRFSGHQFPNYSSELNVNALLLGDSALYLCASSAGLPETQYFGPGTRLLVL.

The chain combines TRBV27 with TRBJ2-7; D may be TRBD1 (6 bases). V was pared by 6 bases and J by 2 bases, with 14 bases between. The germline V gene has CDR1 MNHEY and CDR2 SMNVEV (reference sequence). The CDR3 loop spans 14 amino acids. The DNA for the CDR3 is TGTGCCAGCAGATCACGGACAGAACCCTACGAGCAGTACTTC. It translates to CASRSRTEPYEQYF.

The chain links TRBV28 to TRBJ1-2, with 7 positions matching TRBD1. Trimming took 5 bases from V and 4 from J; bases not matched to a gene: 4. Germline V gene data show CDR1 as MDHEN and CDR2 as SYDVKM. The CDR3 is 13 residues long. CDR3 residues: CASSTGQLYGYTF. CDR3 nucleotide sequence: TGTGCCAGCAGTACGGGACAGCTCTATGGCTACACCTTC.

This rearrangement joins TRBV13 to TRBJ2-7; TRBD2 matches 7 bases. This CDR3 has 15 residues. Trimming removed 2 bases from V and 3 bases from J; junction bases left unmatched: 7. Germline CDR1 PRHDT, CDR2 FYEKMQ (reference sequence). The CDR3 region has the DNA TGTGCCAGCAGCTTATCCCGGGGGGAGGGCTACGAGCAGTACTTC. Its translation is CASSLSRGEGYEQYF.

V is TRBV5-1 and J is TRBJ2-6; no definite D call. Germline CDR1 is SGHRS and CDR2 is YFSETQ. CDR3 size: 15 residues. Trimming took 0 bases from V and 2 from J, leaving 6 bases between them. The CDR3 DNA reads TGCGCCAGCAGCTTGGCAGGTGCTGGGGCCAACGTCCTGACTTTC. Its translation is CASSLAGAGANVLTF.

This clone was found a few times. The genes are TRBV7-9 and TRBJ2-7, with 9 bases lining up with TRBD2. The length of the CDR3 is 18 residues. Germline CDR1 is SEHNR and CDR2 is FQNEAQ (reference sequence). The trim removed 2 bases at V and 1 base at J, leaving 12 bases unmatched. The CDR3 spells CASSLTGGLAGRSYEQYF. The CDR3 DNA reads as TGTGCCAGCAGCTTAACGGGCGGGCTAGCGGGACGGTCCTACGAGCAGTACTTC.

The rearrangement links TRBV7-2 to TRBJ2-7; tentatively, D is TRBD1 (6 bases). The V and J ends lost 1 base and 0 bases respectively, with 10 bases between them. The CDR3 consists of 15 residues. CDR1 and CDR2 (germline): SGHTA, FQGNSA. Here the CDR3 DNA reads TGTGCCAGCAGCTTAGAGAGGGGGAGCTCCTACGAGCAGTACTTC. Its protein product is CASSLERGSSYEQYF. The full variable domain, in which reference TRBV7-2 and TRBJ2-7 provide the parts outside the CDR3, is GAGVSQSPSNKVTEKGKDVELRCDPISGHTALYWYRQSLGQGLEFLIYFQGNSAPDKSGLPSDRFSAERTGGSVSTLTIQRTQQEDSAVYLCASSLERGSSYEQYFGPGTRLTVT.

This rearrangement joins TRBV18 to TRBJ1-4, with no clear D. V was cut by 4 bases and J by 8 bases, with 11 bases left in between. CDR3 length: 13 residues. Per germline, CDR1 KGHSH and CDR2 LQKENI. The CDR3 bases are TGTGCCAGCTCACGAAATAGTGAGGAAAAACTGTTTTTT. Protein product: CASSRNSEEKLFF.

This sequence joins TRBV19 and TRBJ2-1; a weak D match, TRBD1 (6 bases). The germline V gene encodes CDR1 LNHDA and CDR2 SQIVND (reference sequence). The CDR3 consists of 15 residues. V gave up 4 bases and J gave up 8 bases, with 18 bases separating them. The CDR3 DNA follows: TGTGCCAGTAGTACTGGGGGCTCCAACAGCGATGAGCAGTTCTTC. This sequence encodes CASSTGGSNSDEQFF.

The V call is TRBV18, the J call TRBJ2-1; 7 positions agree with TRBD2. Trimming cost V 2 bases and J 3 bases; bases outside gene matches: 4. Germline V gene data show CDR1 as KGHSH and CDR2 as LQKENI. The CDR3 contains 15 residues. This CDR3 reads CASSPNSGVYNEQFF. The CDR3 DNA is TGTGCCAGCTCACCAAACAGCGGGGTCTACAATGAGCAGTTCTTC.

This clone was seen only once. V is TRBV14 and J is TRBJ1-2; TRBD1 agrees at 7 bases. Germline-derived CDR1 and CDR2 are SGHDN and FVKESK. V was pared by 6 bases and J by 5 bases, with 9 bases of the junction left unmatched. CDR3 length equals 14 residues. The CDR3 sequence is CASRPGTDRYGYTF. The CDR3 nucleotides read TGTGCCAGCAGACCCGGGACAGACAGATATGGCTACACCTTC.

The CDR3 region has the DNA TGTGCCAGCAGCGTAATTAGTGGGGACAGGGGTATCGATGAGCAGTTCTTC. Translating it yields CASSVISGDRGIDEQFF. This sequence joins TRBV9 and TRBJ2-1; 10 positions agree with TRBD1. This CDR3 contains 17 residues. Trimming took 1 base from V and 8 from J; bases not matched to a gene: 12. The V gene's germline CDR1 is SGDLS and CDR2 YYNGEE.